One and the same sample provided the 29 T cell receptor beta chains below, sequenced in a study of Ad26.COV2.S vaccination and SARS-CoV-2 variants. The sample's treatment: 19 received Ad26.COV2.S at low or high dose, single or two shots; roughly 5 received placebo; per-sample allocation not given. Samples were taken on day 63 after the first vaccine or placebo injection. The method was immunoSEQ multiplex PCR; TCRdb's version includes in-frame clones alone and lacks a portion of them. The sample yields about 680,000 clones, 80% to 90% seen once. The material was peripheral blood, obtained in a trial of Ad26.COV2.S vaccine versus placebo. Source of these receptors: a person between 18 and 65 years old who received the Ad26.COV2.S COVID-19 vaccine or a placebo.

The chain carries TRBV7-2 and TRBJ1-5, with TRBD1 matching 9 bases. V lost 5 bases and J lost 10; bases outside the gene matches: 9. The CDR3 contains 14 residues. Germline CDR1 SGHTA, CDR2 FQGNSA. The CDR3: CASSGGGQGYPQHF. The CDR3, as DNA: TGTGCCAGCAGCGGGGGGGGACAGGGCTACCCCCAGCATTTT. Supplemented by reference TRBV7-2 and TRBJ1-5, the full variable domain reads GAGVSQSPSNKVTEKGKDVELRCDPISGHTALYWYRQSLGQGLEFLIYFQGNSAPDKSGLPSDRFSAERTGGSVSTLTIQRTQQEDSAVYLCASSGGGQGYPQHFGDGTRLSIL.

Only a few counts were recorded for this clone. The V gene is TRBV27, the J gene TRBJ1-2; D is unclear. Germline loops: CDR1 MNHEY, CDR2 SMNVEV (reference sequence). The V gene lost 0 bases and the J gene lost 8 bases, with 10 bases spanning the gap. The CDR3 is made up of 13 amino acids. The CDR3 nucleotides read TGTGCCAGCAGTTTATCGATAGGGTCGGGCTACACCTTC. This sequence encodes CASSLSIGSGYTF.

This chain uses TRBV7-9 with TRBJ2-3; D ambiguous. Germline CDR1 and CDR2: SEHNR and FQNEAQ (reference sequence). The length of the CDR3 is 12 residues. Trimming shortened V by 5 bases and J by 6 bases, and 9 bases separated the two germline ends. CDR3 loop: CASSPDFDTQYF. The DNA of the CDR3 is TGTGCCAGCAGCCCTGACTTTGATACGCAGTATTTT.

The V call is TRBV5-6, the J call TRBJ1-4; perhaps TRBD1 as D (5 bases). CDR1 is SGHDT, CDR2 YYEEEE, per germline. CDR3 length: 15 residues. Trimming left V 4 bases short and J 6 bases short, with 16 bases between. The CDR3 region has the DNA TGTGCCAGCAGCAACTACAGGACCAGGGATGAAAAACTGTTTTTT. Translation: CASSNYRTRDEKLFF. The whole variable domain, remainder taken from reference TRBV5-6 and TRBJ1-4, is DAGVTQSPTHLIKTRGQQVTLRCSPKSGHDTVSWYQQALGQGPQFIFQYYEEEERQRGNFPDRFSGHQFPNYSSELNVNALLLGDSALYLCASSNYRTRDEKLFFGSGTQLSVL.

The V call is TRBV3-1 (or the pseudogene TRBV3-2), the J call TRBJ2-3; D is unclear. CDR1 and CDR2 from the germline V gene are LGHDT and YNNKEL (reference sequence). The CDR3 spans 11 residues. V shed 1 base and J shed 10 bases, with 6 bases lying between them. The CDR3 DNA sequence: TGTGCCAGCAGCCAAGGGTTGGCGCAGTATTTT. This codes for CASSQGLAQYF.

The chain recombines TRBV5-1 with TRBJ2-3; possible D gene TRBD2, 5 bases. This CDR3 contains 15 residues. Germline V gives CDR1 SGHRS, CDR2 YFSETQ. Trimming stripped 4 bases from V and 0 bases from J, with 12 bases between. DNA of the CDR3: TGCGCCAGCAGCCTCAGCGGATCTAGCACAGATACGCAGTATTTT. Its translation is CASSLSGSSTDTQYF.

The V gene is TRBV4-2, the J gene TRBJ1-5; TRBD1 agrees at 9 bases. Looked up from germline, CDR1 is LGHNA and CDR2 is YNFKEQ. V lost 5 bases and J lost 7; bases outside the gene matches: 12. This CDR3 region has 16 residues. The chain's CDR3 is CASSGQEQGAGQPQHF. Written as DNA, the CDR3 is TGTGCCAGCAGCGGACAGGAACAGGGGGCGGGACAGCCCCAGCATTTT.

The chain uses TRBV15 and TRBJ2-5, with D maybe TRBD2 (5 bases). The germline V gene encodes CDR1 LNHNV and CDR2 YYDKDF (reference sequence). The ends were cut back, 1 base at V and 9 bases at J, with 9 bases in the middle. This CDR3 has 12 amino acids. CDR3 loop: CATSRVAGSQYF. CDR3 coding DNA: TGTGCCACCAGCAGAGTGGCGGGCTCCCAGTACTTC. The full variable domain, in which reference TRBV15 and TRBJ2-5 provide the parts outside the CDR3, is DAMVIQNPRYQVTQFGKPVTLSCSQTLNHNVMYWYQQKSSQAPKLLFHYYDKDFNNEADTPDNFQSRRPNTSFCFLDIRSPGLGDTAMYLCATSRVAGSQYFGPGTRLLVL.

The chain recombines TRBV9 with TRBJ1-2; D is perhaps TRBD1 (6 bases). Trimming removed 3 bases at V and 4 bases at J, with 16 bases between. There are 15 residues in the CDR3. Germline V CDR1 and CDR2: SGDLS, YYNGEE. The CDR3 nucleotides read TGTGCCAGCAGCGCCCAGGGGCGGGGATTCTATGGCTACACCTTC. It yields the protein CASSAQGRGFYGYTF. Combining the CDR3 with reference TRBV9 and TRBJ1-2 gives the whole variable domain DSGVTQTPKHLITATGQRVTLRCSPRSGDLSVYWYQQSLDQGLQFLIQYYNGEERAKGNILERFSAQQFPDLHSELNLSSLELGDSALYFCASSAQGRGFYGYTFGSGTRLTVV.

In its sample, this clone was seen once. J is TRBJ2-3 and V is TRBV27; D may correspond to TRBD1 or TRBD2 (5 bases each). The CDR3 is made up of 16 amino acids. Trimming cost V 7 bases and J 0 bases, with 17 bases left between them. CDR1 and CDR2 (germline): MNHEY, SMNVEV (reference sequence). In DNA form, the CDR3 reads TGTGCCAGCACCGCCGTGGGGGAATGGAGCACAGATACGCAGTATTTT. This encodes CASTAVGEWSTDTQYF.

V usage is TRBV6-2 or TRBV6-3 and J usage is TRBJ2-4; 8 bases are a match to TRBD2. The CDR3 is made up of 16 amino acids. The trim removed 4 bases at V and 6 bases at J, leaving 11 bases unmatched. CDR1 is MNHEY and CDR2 is SVGEGT in the germline V gene. Here the CDR3 reads CASSSHKAGAINIQYF. CDR3 in DNA: TGTGCCAGCAGTTCCCATAAAGCGGGAGCGATAAACATTCAGTACTTC.

J is TRBJ1-2 and V is TRBV5-1; unclear D gene. V gave up 0 bases and J gave up 2 bases, with 11 bases separating them. CDR1 is SGHRS and CDR2 is YFSETQ in the germline V gene. The CDR3 loop spans 15 amino acids. The CDR3 coding sequence is TGCGCCAGCAGCTTGGAAGGCAGGATAAACTATGGCTACACCTTC. It translates to CASSLEGRINYGYTF. The variable domain in full, completed from reference TRBV5-1 and TRBJ1-2, reads KAGVTQTPRYLIKTRGQQVTLSCSPISGHRSVSWYQQTPGQGLQFLFEYFSETQRNKGNFPGRFSGRQFSNSRSEMNVSTLELGDSALYLCASSLEGRINYGYTFGSGTRLTVV.

A note on this clone: Other DNA variants within this sample encode the same CDR3. V gene TRBV5-1 combines with J gene TRBJ2-5; D call uncertain. This CDR3 contains 13 residues. V shed 2 bases and J shed 2 bases, with 7 bases lying between them. The germline V gene encodes CDR1 SGHRS and CDR2 YFSETQ. CDR3 protein: CASSLMGQETQYF. The CDR3, as DNA: TGCGCCAGCAGCTTAATGGGGCAAGAGACCCAGTACTTC.

The chain has TRBV2 and TRBJ2-1; unclear D gene. V dropped 4 bases and J dropped 9 bases, with 7 bases sitting between them. Germline V gene data show CDR1 as SNHLY and CDR2 as FYNNEI. This CDR3 has 11 amino acids. The CDR3 region is CASSAAREQFF. For the CDR3, the DNA is TGTGCCAGCAGTGCGGCGCGTGAGCAGTTCTTC.

The chain carries TRBV5-4 and TRBJ1-2; D is undetermined. CDR1 is SGHNT, CDR2 YYREEE, per germline (reference sequence). Trimming pared 6 bases from V and 6 bases from J, leaving 9 bases between. The length of the CDR3 is 11 residues. CDR3: CASNHGDGYTF. CDR3 DNA sequence: TGTGCCAGCAACCATGGGGATGGCTACACCTTC. The full variable domain, rest sourced from reference TRBV5-4 and TRBJ1-2, is ETGVTQSPTHLIKTRGQQVTLRCSSQSGHNTVSWYQQALGQGPQFIFQYYREEENGRGNFPPRFSGLQFPNYSSELNVNALELDDSALYLCASNHGDGYTFGSGTRLTVV.

This rearrangement joins TRBV19 to TRBJ2-7, with a weak D call TRBD2 (5 bases). Looked up from germline, CDR1 is LNHDA and CDR2 is SQIVND (reference sequence). The V end lost 3 bases, the J end lost 7 bases, and 10 bases lay between the germline ends. This CDR3 has 12 amino acids. Here the CDR3 DNA reads TGTGCCAGTAGTATGGGCCCGGGGGAGCAGTACTTC. Translating gives CASSMGPGEQYF.

The gene calls are TRBV24-1 and TRBJ2-3; no reliable D call. V shed 0 bases and J shed 0 bases, with 3 bases lying between them. In germline, CDR1 is KGHDR, CDR2 SFDVKD. This CDR3 region has 14 residues. CDR3 DNA sequence: TGTGCCACCAGTGATTTGTGGAGCACAGATACGCAGTATTTT. Translation gives CATSDLWSTDTQYF.

The chain recombines TRBV6-2 or TRBV6-3 with TRBJ2-2; D ambiguous. In germline, CDR1 is MNHEY, CDR2 SVGEGT. The CDR3 covers 14 residues. V was pared by 4 bases and J by 5 bases, with 11 bases between. The CDR3 region is CASSLLRETGELFF. CDR3 bases: TGTGCCAGCAGTTTGTTAAGGGAAACCGGGGAGCTGTTTTTT.

This clone has only one observation. CDR3 residues: CASSSTGTTNEQFF. CDR3 coding DNA: TGCGCCAGCAGCTCCACCGGGACAACCAATGAGCAGTTCTTC. V and J are TRBV5-1 and TRBJ2-1, with D perhaps TRBD1 (6 bases). Trimming cost V 3 bases and J 6 bases, with 13 bases left between them. This CDR3 comprises 14 residues. CDR1 and CDR2 from the germline V gene are SGHRS and YFSETQ.

The chain joins TRBV19 to TRBJ1-4; D gene uncertain. The length of the CDR3 is 18 residues. The germline V and J ends were trimmed by 6 bases and 0 bases, with 20 bases remaining between them. Germline assignment: CDR1 LNHDA and CDR2 SQIVND (reference sequence). CDR3 in amino acids: CASSLPADGFATNEKLFF. In DNA, the CDR3 is TGTGCCAGTAGCCTCCCCGCGGACGGTTTTGCAACTAATGAAAAACTGTTTTTT.

The J gene is TRBJ1-2, the V gene TRBV3-1 (or the pseudogene TRBV3-2); D is ambiguous. This CDR3 has 14 amino acids. Per the germline V gene, CDR1 is LGHDT and CDR2 is YNNKEL (reference sequence). V lost 5 bases to trimming and J lost 5 bases, with 15 bases between them. CDR3 nucleotide sequence: TGTGCCAGCAGCTCCCCGACGGAGCAGTATGGCTACACCTTC. Encoded protein: CASSSPTEQYGYTF.

The J gene is TRBJ1-3, the V gene TRBV29-1; 10 nucleotides match TRBD1. The V gene end was trimmed by 5 bases and the J gene end by 0 bases; junction bases not matched to a gene: 4. CDR1 is SQVTM, CDR2 ANQGSEA, per germline. The CDR3 has 15 residues. DNA of the CDR3: TGCAGCGTTTGGACAGGGGGTTTCTCTGGAAACACCATATATTTT. Encoded protein: CSVWTGGFSGNTIYF.

V usage is TRBV7-9 and J usage is TRBJ1-2; 10 positions match TRBD1. Germline CDR1 is SEHNR and CDR2 is FQNEAQ (reference sequence). The CDR3 consists of 12 residues. V gave up 5 bases and J gave up 8 bases; unmatched junction bases: 2. Written as DNA, the CDR3 is TGTGCCAGCAGCACGGACAGGGGGGGCTACACCTTC. Translated, it gives CASSTDRGGYTF.

This clone was seen more than once but under ten times. The chain carries TRBV9 and TRBJ1-3; 8 bases are a match to TRBD1. CDR3 size: 15 residues. Germline assignment: CDR1 SGDLS and CDR2 YYNGEE. J lost 4 bases, V lost 0 bases, and 3 bases had no gene match. CDR3 sequence (DNA): TGTGCCAGCAGCGTAGGACAGGGGAGGGGAAACACCATATATTTT. Translating it yields CASSVGQGRGNTIYF.

This clone was recorded a few times. The same CDR3 arises from other DNA sequences in this sample as well. This chain links TRBV19 with TRBJ1-5; a weak D match, TRBD1 (6 bases). CDR1 and CDR2 from the germline V gene are LNHDA and SQIVND (reference sequence). The CDR3 sequence is 13 residues long. V lost 5 bases and J 6 bases, leaving 11 bases between the germline ends. The CDR3 bases are TGTGCCAGTAGTCCGCAAGGGGGTCAGCCCCAGCATTTT. Translation: CASSPQGGQPQHF. Drawing the rest from reference TRBV19 and TRBJ1-5, the complete variable domain is DGGITQSPKYLFRKEGQNVTLSCEQNLNHDAMYWYRQDPGQGLRLIYYSQIVNDFQKGDIAEGYSVSREKKESFPLTVTSAQKNPTAFYLCASSPQGGQPQHFGDGTRLSIL.

CDR3 bases: TGTGCCAGCAGCTTCGCTCGTAGGAACATGGGCTACACCTTC. Translation: CASSFARRNMGYTF. The chain carries TRBV7-2 and TRBJ1-2; the D is unclear. V lost 3 bases to trimming and J lost 8 bases, with 16 bases between them. The germline gives CDR1 SGHTA, CDR2 FQGNSA. The CDR3 loop spans 14 amino acids.

Here the CDR3 reads CASSEWRTGTHEQYF. The CDR3 DNA follows: TGTGCCAGCAGTGAATGGCGGACAGGGACCCACGAGCAGTACTTC. The V gene is TRBV2, the J gene TRBJ2-7, with 8 bases identical to TRBD1. Germline V gene data show CDR1 as SNHLY and CDR2 as FYNNEI. Trimming took 2 bases from V and 5 from J; bases not matched to a gene: 8. The CDR3 contains 15 residues.

The V and J genes are TRBV19 and TRBJ1-2; D not resolved. The CDR3 is 14 residues long. Germline assignment: CDR1 LNHDA and CDR2 SQIVND (reference sequence). V dropped 3 bases and J dropped 6 bases, with 14 bases sitting between them. In nucleotides, the CDR3 is TGTGCCAGTAGTATCTACAGACTCCGTCATGGCTACACCTTC. Protein sequence: CASSIYRLRHGYTF. Using reference TRBV19 and TRBJ1-2 for the parts outside the CDR3, the full variable domain is DGGITQSPKYLFRKEGQNVTLSCEQNLNHDAMYWYRQDPGQGLRLIYYSQIVNDFQKGDIAEGYSVSREKKESFPLTVTSAQKNPTAFYLCASSIYRLRHGYTFGSGTRLTVV.

The chain is built from TRBV7-2 and TRBJ2-5; 11 nucleotides agree with TRBD2. CDR1 is SGHTA, CDR2 FQGNSA, per germline. The junction had 6 bases not matched to a gene; V was cut back by 4 bases and J by 2 bases. The CDR3 covers 16 residues. The CDR3 DNA reads TGTGCCAGCAGCTCCCTAGCGGGGGGTAAGCAAGAGACCCAGTACTTC. It codes for CASSSLAGGKQETQYF.